The 14 T cell receptor beta chains given below trace back to one sample, sequenced in a study of early T cells in non-severe SARS-CoV-2 infection. TCRdb processed the 5' RACE reads anew with MiXCR; each CDR3 protein has one entry. There are 11,000 or so distinct CDR3 sequences in the sample; 4% to 5.5% occur only once, and 9.9% lies in the top ten. The sequenced sample was whole blood. All receptors derive from an adult who was a healthcare worker with PCR-confirmed SARS-CoV-2 infection or an uninfected control (not recorded which).

This rearrangement joins TRBV7-8 to TRBJ1-4; the D is unclear. Germline CDR1 reads SGHVS; CDR2 reads FQNEAQ. Trimming took off 1 base at V and 0 bases at J, with 15 bases between the two ends. The CDR3 sequence is 18 residues long. The CDR3 sequence is CASSLGGRDLATNEKLFF. CDR3 coding DNA: TGTGCCAGCAGCTTAGGTGGTCGAGACCTTGCAACTAATGAAAAACTGTTTTTT.

The table lists this clonotype with many counts. The chain uses TRBV7-9 and TRBJ1-2; D possibly corresponds to TRBD1 (5 bases). The germline CDR1 and CDR2 sequences are SEHNR and FQNEAQ (reference sequence). The CDR3 length is 17 residues. V lost 1 base to trimming and J lost 5 bases, with 20 bases between them. Here the CDR3 reads CASSLGLRAEQQYGYTF. The CDR3 bases are TGTGCCAGCAGCTTAGGTCTCAGGGCAGAACAGCAGTATGGCTACACCTTC.

By share, this clonotype ranks as medium-sized. The chain combines TRBV14 with TRBJ1-2; D call uncertain. Trimming pared 4 bases from V and 4 bases from J, leaving 19 bases between. CDR3 length: 16 residues. Germline loops: CDR1 SGHDN, CDR2 FVKESK. CDR3 residues: CASSPPFSRLSYGYTF. The CDR3, as DNA: TGTGCCAGCAGCCCACCGTTTAGCAGACTTTCCTATGGCTACACCTTC.

This clonotype was picked up many times. J is TRBJ1-2 and V is TRBV19; D ambiguous. Germline CDR1 and CDR2: LNHDA and SQIVND (reference sequence). V was pared by 3 bases and J by 10 bases, with 15 bases between. CDR3 size: 13 residues. The CDR3 DNA reads TGTGCCAGTAGTATCCCACCGGACGGGCACTACACCTTC. Its translation is CASSIPPDGHYTF.

This chain uses TRBV2 with TRBJ2-7; no clear D gene. The germline V and J ends were trimmed by 1 base and 2 bases, with 9 bases remaining between them. The CDR3 is 14 residues long. Germline CDR1 and CDR2: SNHLY and FYNNEI. The CDR3 nucleotides read TGTGCCAGCAGTGAAGAGGCCAGCACCTACGAGCAGTACTTC. This codes for CASSEEASTYEQYF.

Sample share makes this clonotype medium-sized. The chain uses TRBV7-2 and TRBJ1-5; 9 nucleotides align to TRBD1. The CDR3 length is 14 residues. Germline V gene sequence: CDR1 SGHTA, CDR2 FQGNSA. V was pared by 5 bases and J by 7 bases, with 6 bases of the junction left unmatched. The CDR3 is CASSIRTGEQPQHF. Written as DNA, the CDR3 is TGTGCCAGCAGCATCAGGACAGGGGAGCAGCCCCAGCATTTT.

This clonotype was detected many times. V is TRBV19 and J is TRBJ1-5; TRBD1 is a possible D gene (6 bases). The CDR3 has 15 residues. V lost 8 bases and J lost 2, with 16 bases in between. Per the germline V gene, CDR1 is LNHDA and CDR2 is SQIVND (reference sequence). DNA for the CDR3: TGTGCCAGTGCACAACAGGGTAGTGGCAATCAGCCCCAGCATTTT. Amino acid sequence: CASAQQGSGNQPQHF. Variable domain in full (rest from reference TRBV19 and TRBJ1-5): DGGITQSPKYLFRKEGQNVTLSCEQNLNHDAMYWYRQDPGQGLRLIYYSQIVNDFQKGDIAEGYSVSREKKESFPLTVTSAQKNPTAFYLCASAQQGSGNQPQHFGDGTRLSIL.

This clonotype was picked up many times. The gene calls are TRBV7-6 and TRBJ1-1; D ambiguous. The germline CDR1 and CDR2 sequences are SGHVS and FNYEAQ. The V and J ends lost 5 bases and 3 bases respectively, with 13 bases between them. CDR3 size: 14 residues. The CDR3 nucleotides are TGTGCCAGCAGCCGCAGCCCCTCGCACACTGAAGCTTTCTTT. This translates into CASSRSPSHTEAFF.

This clonotype was recorded many times. This chain uses TRBV9 with TRBJ1-2, with no clear D. The CDR3 is made up of 13 amino acids. Looked up from germline, CDR1 is SGDLS and CDR2 is YYNGEE. The V end was cut by 0 bases, the J end by 6 bases, with 9 bases between. The CDR3 DNA reads TGTGCCAGCAGCGTAGTCACGAACCATGGCTACACCTTC. Encoded protein: CASSVVTNHGYTF.

Ten or more counts support this clonotype. The V and J genes are TRBV12-3 or TRBV12-4 and TRBJ2-2, with 8 positions matching TRBD2. V lost 6 bases and J lost 5; bases outside the gene matches: 8. The CDR3 extends over 15 amino acids. Here the CDR3 reads CASSLSGDLTGELFF. For the CDR3, the DNA is TGTGCCAGCAGCCTTAGCGGGGATTTGACCGGGGAGCTGTTTTTT.

By proportion, this clonotype is medium-sized. This chain uses TRBV4-1 with TRBJ2-7; 12 nucleotides match TRBD2. This CDR3 is 16 amino acids long. Germline V gene data show CDR1 as MGHRA and CDR2 as YSYEKL. Trimming removed 0 bases from V and 3 bases from J; junction bases left unmatched: 3. As DNA, the CDR3 is TGCGCCAGCAGCCAAGAGACTAGCGGGGGATACTACGAGCAGTACTTC. Translation gives CASSQETSGGYYEQYF.

In its sample, this clonotype was seen a few times. V and J are TRBV7-9 and TRBJ2-3; the match to TRBD2 covers 12 bases. CDR1 and CDR2 (germline): SEHNR, FQNEAQ (reference sequence). Trimming cost V 5 bases and J 2 bases; bases outside gene matches: 8. CDR3 length: 17 amino acids. In DNA, the CDR3 is TGTGCCAGCAGCCCCCGGACTAGCGGGGTTCTCACAGATACGCAGTATTTT. Its protein is CASSPRTSGVLTDTQYF.

This clonotype is labeled as medium-sized. This rearrangement joins TRBV7-2 to TRBJ2-7; no clear D. The CDR3 is 14 residues long. The germline V gene has CDR1 SGHTA and CDR2 FQGNSA. The V gene lost 5 bases and the J gene lost 0 bases, with 11 bases spanning the gap. For the CDR3, the DNA is TGTGCCAGCAGCCGAGGTAGGAGCTCCTACGAGCAGTACTTC. Amino acids: CASSRGRSSYEQYF.

This clonotype was recorded many times. The J gene is TRBJ1-2, the V gene TRBV4-3; TRBD1 matches 7 bases. The J segment lost 3 bases and the V segment lost 4 bases, leaving 11 bases of the junction unmatched. The length of the CDR3 is 16 residues. The germline gives CDR1 LGHNA, CDR2 YSLEER. This chain's CDR3 is CASSPGSGTADYGYTF. The CDR3 nucleotides are TGCGCCAGCAGCCCTGGCTCCGGGACAGCCGACTATGGCTACACCTTC.